The entry below describes one TCR beta chain. Its antigen is unidentified. Drawing of blood for sampling happened at baseline, at cycle 4 day 1, and at cycle 7 day 1. Repertoires were generated with immunoSEQ multiplex PCR, while TCRdb's copy carries only in-frame clones and drops some. The sample yields roughly 25,000 clones, around 73% seen once. These data come from a study of OX40 agonist ivuxolimab in advanced cancers. Findings and caveats of the study: Low levels of normalized T-cell clonal expansion also appeared in some nonresponders.

The sequencing here drew on CD4+ or CD8+ T cells sorted from blood, taken in a trial of the OX40 agonist ivuxolimab. This receptor was taken from an adult with an advanced solid tumor such as melanoma, head and neck, liver or kidney cancer.

CDR3 loop: CASSVEINDEQYF. The CDR3, as DNA: TGTGCCAGCAGCGTAGAAATTAACGACGAGCAGTACTTC. The J gene is TRBJ2-7, the V gene TRBV9; the D is unclear. With 0 bases removed from V and 5 bases from J, the gap between germline ends came to 9 bases. The CDR3 length is 13 residues. CDR1 is SGDLS and CDR2 is YYNGEE in the germline V gene.